The 13 T cell receptor beta chains presented below share a single source sample, sequenced in a study of response to subunit inactivated influenza vaccine. TCRdb re-analysed the RT-PCR reads in MiXCR, keeping a single row per CDR3 protein. The top ten clones hold less than 15% of a sample with 500,000 or so distinct CDR3 sequences, 10% to 11% of them seen once. Source: PBMCs from blood, taken 35 to 45 days after vaccination. The receptors were gathered from a man aged 45-65 years who received an inactivated influenza vaccine.

This clonotype was seen a handful of times. This chain connects TRBV6-6 to TRBJ2-5, with D tentatively TRBD2 (5 bases). CDR3 length: 12 amino acids. The V gene's germline CDR1 is MNHNY and CDR2 SVGAGI (reference sequence). Trimming stripped 2 bases from V and 5 bases from J, with 6 bases between. CDR3 residues: CASSYGSETQYF. CDR3 DNA sequence: TGTGCCAGCAGTTACGGGAGCGAGACCCAGTACTTC.

The chain joins TRBV7-6 to TRBJ2-1; TRBD2 matches at 8 bases. The trim removed 0 bases at V and 4 bases at J, leaving 14 bases unmatched. The CDR3 runs to 19 residues. Per the germline V gene, CDR1 is SGHVS and CDR2 is FNYEAQ. In DNA, the CDR3 is TGTGCCAGCAGCTTAGCGTACCGGGGGGGCCTCTTAAAGTACAATGAGCAGTTCTTC. This gives the protein CASSLAYRGGLLKYNEQFF. The full variable domain, rest sourced from reference TRBV7-6 and TRBJ2-1, is GAGVSQSPRYKVTKRGQDVALRCDPISGHVSLYWYRQALGQGPEFLTYFNYEAQQDKSGLPNDRFSAERPEGSISTLTIQRTEQRDSAMYRCASSLAYRGGLLKYNEQFFGPGTRLTVL.

Only a few counts were recorded for this clonotype. The chain has TRBV7-3 and TRBJ2-2, with D perhaps given as TRBD1 or TRBD2 (6 bases each). Germline assignment: CDR1 SGHTA and CDR2 FQGTGA. There are 14 residues in the CDR3. Trimming took 5 bases from V and 3 from J, leaving 10 bases between them. As DNA, the CDR3 is TGTGCCAGCAGCGGGGGGCCCGACACCGGGGAGCTGTTTTTT. Translating it yields CASSGGPDTGELFF. Drawing the rest from reference TRBV7-3 and TRBJ2-2, the complete variable domain is GAGVSQTPSNKVTEKGKYVELRCDPISGHTALYWYRQSLGQGPEFLIYFQGTGAADDSGLPNDRFFAVRPEGSVSTLKIQRTERGDSAVYLCASSGGPDTGELFFGEGSRLTVL.

This clonotype was seen only a few times. The CDR3, as DNA: TGTGCCACCAGTGACCCTGGACAGGGGATCACAGATACGCAGTATTTT. It specifies CATSDPGQGITDTQYF. This rearrangement joins TRBV24-1 to TRBJ2-3; 9 nucleotides match TRBD1. Germline values: CDR1 KGHDR, CDR2 SFDVKD. Trimming took 4 bases from V and 2 from J; bases not matched to a gene: 6. CDR3 size: 16 residues.

This clonotype was detected a few times. V gene TRBV9 combines with J gene TRBJ2-1, with D unclear. The V gene's germline CDR1 is SGDLS and CDR2 YYNGEE. With 3 bases removed from V and 7 bases from J, the gap between germline ends came to 5 bases. The length of the CDR3 is 11 residues. The CDR3 DNA reads as TGTGCCAGCAGCGCCCTAAATGAGCAGTTCTTC. Protein sequence: CASSALNEQFF.

This clonotype was detected many times. The CDR3 protein is CSARAGVNTGELFF. The CDR3 nucleotides are TGCAGTGCTAGAGCGGGGGTGAACACCGGGGAGCTGTTTTTT. The chain has TRBV20-1 and TRBJ2-2, with D tentatively TRBD2 (6 bases). This CDR3 spans 14 amino acids. V gave up 1 base and J gave up 1 base, with 7 bases separating them. CDR1 is DFQATT, CDR2 SNEGSKA, per germline (reference sequence).

This clonotype appeared many times. This chain connects TRBV12-3 or TRBV12-4 to TRBJ2-7; D might be TRBD2 (5 bases). There are 16 residues in the CDR3. V shed 2 bases and J shed 5 bases, with 19 bases lying between them. CDR3 in amino acids: CASSLPSGFGLNEQYF. The CDR3 DNA is TGTGCCAGCAGTTTACCGTCGGGGTTCGGATTAAACGAGCAGTACTTC.

This clonotype was seen at least ten times. The rearrangement links TRBV7-9 to TRBJ1-2; D is unclear. Trimming took off 5 bases at V and 4 bases at J, with 14 bases between the two ends. This CDR3 has 14 amino acids. In germline, CDR1 is SEHNR, CDR2 FQNEAQ (reference sequence). CDR3 coding DNA: TGTGCCAGCAGCCCCCTGGCAGGAAGCTATGGCTACACCTTC. This encodes CASSPLAGSYGYTF.

This rearrangement joins TRBV20-1 to TRBJ2-1; 7 bases are shared with TRBD2. Germline V gene lookup returns CDR1 DFQATT and CDR2 SNEGSKA (reference sequence). J lost 6 bases, V lost 3 bases, and 14 bases had no gene match. This CDR3 contains 16 residues. CDR3 residues: CSARGVASGIPNEQFF. The DNA of the CDR3 is TGCAGTGCTAGGGGGGTGGCTAGCGGAATACCCAATGAGCAGTTCTTC.

This clonotype has ten or more counts. J is TRBJ2-3 and V is TRBV4-1, with TRBD2 matching over 11 bases. Trimming cost V 1 base and J 3 bases; bases outside gene matches: 3. Per germline, CDR1 MGHRA and CDR2 YSYEKL. The CDR3 runs 16 residues. The DNA for the CDR3 is TGCGCCAGCAGCCAAGGCGGGACTAGCGGTACAGATACGCAGTATTTT. As protein: CASSQGGTSGTDTQYF.

The rearrangement uses TRBV7-6 and TRBJ2-7; 7 bases agree with TRBD1. Germline CDR1 SGHVS, CDR2 FNYEAQ. The CDR3 runs to 12 residues. Trimming took 5 bases from V and 7 from J; bases not matched to a gene: 5. CDR3 nucleotide sequence: TGTGCCAGCAGCGGACAGGTCGGGGAGCAGTACTTC. The encoded protein is CASSGQVGEQYF.

This clonotype was detected many times. This chain's CDR3 is CASRVRDGVYEQYF. CDR3 DNA: TGTGCCAGCAGGGTTAGGGACGGAGTCTACGAGCAGTACTTC. The chain employs TRBV7-2 and TRBJ2-7; D possibly matches TRBD1 or TRBD2 (5 bases each). The germline V and J ends were trimmed by 6 bases and 3 bases, with 15 bases remaining between them. The CDR3 spans 14 residues. The germline CDR1 and CDR2 sequences are SGHTA and FQGNSA.

A few counts support this clonotype. V gene TRBV4-3 combines with J gene TRBJ2-1, with no clear D. The CDR3 is 17 residues long. V lost 1 base, J lost 3 bases, and 16 bases lay in between. Germline V gives CDR1 LGHNA, CDR2 YSLEER. CDR3 nucleotides: TGCGCCAGCAGCCAAGGGATGGGCCCTGCTGACTACAATGAGCAGTTCTTC. This gives the protein CASSQGMGPADYNEQFF.